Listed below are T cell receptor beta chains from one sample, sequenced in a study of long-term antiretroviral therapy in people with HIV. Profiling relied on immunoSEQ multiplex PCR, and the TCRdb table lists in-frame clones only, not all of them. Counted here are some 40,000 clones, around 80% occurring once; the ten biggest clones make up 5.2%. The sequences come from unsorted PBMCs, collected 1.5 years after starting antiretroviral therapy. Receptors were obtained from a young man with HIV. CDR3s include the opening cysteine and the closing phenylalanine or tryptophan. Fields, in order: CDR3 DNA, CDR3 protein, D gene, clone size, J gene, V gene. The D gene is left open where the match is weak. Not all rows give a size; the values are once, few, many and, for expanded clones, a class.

cdr3_nt: TGTGCCAGCAGCTCCGGGCTGACCTACGAGCAGTACTTC
cdr3_aa: CASSSGLTYEQYF
d_call: -
clone_size: -
j_call: TRBJ2-7
v_call: TRBV28

cdr3_nt: TGTGCCAGCATTTTGATCGGGACAGACTATGGCTACACCTTC
cdr3_aa: CASILIGTDYGYTF
d_call: TRBD1
clone_size: -
j_call: TRBJ1-2
v_call: TRBV7-9

cdr3_nt: TGTGCCAGCAGCTTAGGGAATGGCCTCGGGCCCCAGCATTTT
cdr3_aa: CASSLGNGLGPQHF
d_call: -
clone_size: few
j_call: TRBJ1-5
v_call: TRBV7-9

cdr3_nt: TGTGCCAGTGCTAGCGGGAGCTACGAGCAGTACTTC
cdr3_aa: CASASGSYEQYF
d_call: TRBD2
clone_size: -
j_call: TRBJ2-7
v_call: TRBV19

cdr3_nt: TGTGCCAGTAGTTTAATGCCGGGACTAGCGAGCTACGAGCAGTACTTC
cdr3_aa: CASSLMPGLASYEQYF
d_call: TRBD2
clone_size: -
j_call: TRBJ2-7
v_call: TRBV19

cdr3_nt: TGTGCCAGTAGTATCCAACTTAATCAGCCCCAGCATTTT
cdr3_aa: CASSIQLNQPQHF
d_call: -
clone_size: -
j_call: TRBJ1-5
v_call: TRBV19

cdr3_nt: TGCGCCAGCAGCTACCCACAGGTAACTGGGGCCAACGTCCTGACTTTC
cdr3_aa: CASSYPQVTGANVLTF
d_call: -
clone_size: -
j_call: TRBJ2-6
v_call: TRBV5-1

cdr3_nt: TGCGCCAGCAGAGGACTCGGACAGGGCGAAAATGGCTACACCTTC
cdr3_aa: CASRGLGQGENGYTF
d_call: TRBD1
clone_size: -
j_call: TRBJ1-2
v_call: TRBV4-3

cdr3_nt: TGTGCCAGCAGAGACAGGGGGCAAGAGACCCAGTACTTC
cdr3_aa: CASRDRGQETQYF
d_call: TRBD1
clone_size: -
j_call: TRBJ2-5
v_call: TRBV14

cdr3_nt: TGTGCCAGCAGTTTAGGGGGCGGCACCGGGGAGCTGTTTTTT
cdr3_aa: CASSLGGGTGELFF
d_call: -
clone_size: once
j_call: TRBJ2-2
v_call: TRBV27

cdr3_nt: TGTGCCAGCAGCTTAGCGAAGGCTCCATATCATGGCTACACCTTC
cdr3_aa: CASSLAKAPYHGYTF
d_call: -
clone_size: few
j_call: TRBJ1-2
v_call: TRBV7-9

cdr3_nt: TGTGCCAGCAGTGCCCTGGGGGGTGGAGATACGCAGTATTTT
cdr3_aa: CASSALGGGDTQYF
d_call: -
clone_size: -
j_call: TRBJ2-3
v_call: TRBV6-6

cdr3_nt: TGTGCCAGCAACCCCACAGGTATAACCTACGAGCAGTACTTC
cdr3_aa: CASNPTGITYEQYF
d_call: -
clone_size: once
j_call: TRBJ2-7
v_call: TRBV28

cdr3_nt: TGTGCCAGCAGTTCAGGACAGGGGATTTTCTATTCACCCCTCCACTTT
cdr3_aa: CASSSGQGIFYSPLHF
d_call: TRBD1
clone_size: once
j_call: TRBJ1-6
v_call: TRBV28

cdr3_nt: TGTGCCAGCAGTGATCTCCCGCATAGTGACGAGCAGTACTTC
cdr3_aa: CASSDLPHSDEQYF
d_call: -
clone_size: few
j_call: TRBJ2-7
v_call: TRBV6-1

cdr3_nt: TGTGCCAGCAGCCCCGGACAGGGTTCGACCACCTTC
cdr3_aa: CASSPGQGSTTF
d_call: TRBD1
clone_size: -
j_call: TRBJ1-2
v_call: TRBV7-8

cdr3_nt: TGTGCCAGTAGTATCGGGACTAGCGGCCGACCCTACGAGCAGTACTTC
cdr3_aa: CASSIGTSGRPYEQYF
d_call: TRBD2
clone_size: -
j_call: TRBJ2-7
v_call: TRBV19

cdr3_nt: TGTGCCAGCAGTTATGGGCAGGGTGGCACTGAAGCTTTCTTT
cdr3_aa: CASSYGQGGTEAFF
d_call: -
clone_size: once
j_call: TRBJ1-1
v_call: TRBV6-5

cdr3_nt: TGTGCCAGCAATCCGAACGGGGAGACAGGTCTCGTACAGCCCCAGCATTTT
cdr3_aa: CASNPNGETGLVQPQHF
d_call: -
clone_size: -
j_call: TRBJ1-5
v_call: TRBV28

cdr3_nt: TGTGCCAGTAAAATACAGACCTCCTACGAGCAGTACTTC
cdr3_aa: CASKIQTSYEQYF
d_call: -
clone_size: -
j_call: TRBJ2-7
v_call: TRBV28

cdr3_nt: TGTGCCAGCAGCTTCGGCCGTCACACTGAAGCTTTCTTT
cdr3_aa: CASSFGRHTEAFF
d_call: -
clone_size: medium-sized
j_call: TRBJ1-1
v_call: TRBV5-6

cdr3_nt: TGTGCCAGCAGCTTAGTTGGAGGCAGCGGGAGTGTCAGAGATACGCAGTATTTT
cdr3_aa: CASSLVGGSGSVRDTQYF
d_call: TRBD2
clone_size: -
j_call: TRBJ2-3
v_call: TRBV5-6

cdr3_nt: TGTGCCAGCAGTGTGGTGGGGAATGAGCAGTTCTTC
cdr3_aa: CASSVVGNEQFF
d_call: -
clone_size: few
j_call: TRBJ2-1
v_call: TRBV27

cdr3_nt: TGTGCCAGCAGCTTTCGGACGCTCCAAGAGACCCAGTACTTC
cdr3_aa: CASSFRTLQETQYF
d_call: -
clone_size: -
j_call: TRBJ2-5
v_call: TRBV7-8

cdr3_nt: TGTGCCAGCAGCCGAGGCGAGGGATACAGTGAAGCTTTCTTT
cdr3_aa: CASSRGEGYSEAFF
d_call: -
clone_size: -
j_call: TRBJ1-1
v_call: TRBV7-2

cdr3_nt: TGTGCCAGCAGCTTTAATCAGGGTGCCGAGCAGTACTTC
cdr3_aa: CASSFNQGAEQYF
d_call: -
clone_size: -
j_call: TRBJ2-7
v_call: TRBV11-3

cdr3_nt: TGTGCCAGCAGGGACTTAAATGAAAAACTGTTTTTT
cdr3_aa: CASRDLNEKLFF
d_call: -
clone_size: -
j_call: TRBJ1-4
v_call: TRBV6-1

cdr3_nt: TGCGCCAGCAGCCAGGGTTGGGGGGTGGACACTGAAGCTTTCTTT
cdr3_aa: CASSQGWGVDTEAFF
d_call: -
clone_size: -
j_call: TRBJ1-1
v_call: TRBV4-1

cdr3_nt: TGTGCCAGCAGTCAATGGACCGGGGAGCTGTTTTTT
cdr3_aa: CASSQWTGELFF
d_call: -
clone_size: -
j_call: TRBJ2-2
v_call: TRBV6-5

cdr3_nt: TGCAGCGTTGACCTGTCGGAGACCCAGTACTTC
cdr3_aa: CSVDLSETQYF
d_call: -
clone_size: -
j_call: TRBJ2-5
v_call: TRBV29-1

cdr3_nt: TGCGCCAGCAGCTTGTCCCCTTGGGCTAGCGGGGCCCAAGAGACCCAGTACTTC
cdr3_aa: CASSLSPWASGAQETQYF
d_call: TRBD2
clone_size: -
j_call: TRBJ2-5
v_call: TRBV5-1

cdr3_nt: TGTGCCAGCAGCGTAGCGGGAGGGCCTGATGAGCAGTTCTTC
cdr3_aa: CASSVAGGPDEQFF
d_call: TRBD2
clone_size: -
j_call: TRBJ2-1
v_call: TRBV28

cdr3_nt: TGTGCCAGCAGCGAATCGTCCGGAGGCCCCGTCCTGGAGCAGTACTTC
cdr3_aa: CASSESSGGPVLEQYF
d_call: -
clone_size: few
j_call: TRBJ2-7
v_call: TRBV5-4

cdr3_nt: TGCGCCAGCAGTCAACCCTTGGCGGGAGGAAGCACAGATACGCAGTATTTT
cdr3_aa: CASSQPLAGGSTDTQYF
d_call: TRBD2
clone_size: -
j_call: TRBJ2-3
v_call: TRBV23-1

cdr3_nt: TGTGCCAGCAGCCTCCTAGCGGGAGGCGACGAGCAGTACTTC
cdr3_aa: CASSLLAGGDEQYF
d_call: TRBD2
clone_size: -
j_call: TRBJ2-7
v_call: TRBV7-9

cdr3_nt: TGTGCCACCAGCAGGACCGATAATGAAAAACTGTTTTTT
cdr3_aa: CATSRTDNEKLFF
d_call: -
clone_size: -
j_call: TRBJ1-4
v_call: TRBV15

cdr3_nt: TGTGCCAGCAGTGAATTCGGGGCAGGTGATTCAACTAATGAAAAACTGTTTTTT
cdr3_aa: CASSEFGAGDSTNEKLFF
d_call: -
clone_size: -
j_call: TRBJ1-4
v_call: TRBV25-1

cdr3_nt: TGTGCCAGCAGTCCTGGACTAGCGGTCTACGAGCAGTACTTC
cdr3_aa: CASSPGLAVYEQYF
d_call: TRBD2
clone_size: -
j_call: TRBJ2-7
v_call: TRBV27

cdr3_nt: TGCGCCAGCAGCTCAGGACAGGTTCCAGATACGCAGTATTTT
cdr3_aa: CASSSGQVPDTQYF
d_call: TRBD1
clone_size: -
j_call: TRBJ2-3
v_call: TRBV5-1

cdr3_nt: TGTGCCAGCAGTTTATCGTCGGCCTTCGAGGAGTACTTC
cdr3_aa: CASSLSSAFEEYF
d_call: -
clone_size: -
j_call: TRBJ2-7
v_call: TRBV27

cdr3_nt: TGTGCCAGCTCACCACTTGACAAGAACACTGAAGCTTTCTTT
cdr3_aa: CASSPLDKNTEAFF
d_call: -
clone_size: once
j_call: TRBJ1-1
v_call: TRBV18

cdr3_nt: TGTGCCAGCAGTGACGGACAGGGTTTCACAGATACGCAGTATTTT
cdr3_aa: CASSDGQGFTDTQYF
d_call: TRBD1
clone_size: -
j_call: TRBJ2-3
v_call: TRBV2

cdr3_nt: TGTGCCACCAGGCCCGGGACAGGGGCCTACGAGCAGTACTTC
cdr3_aa: CATRPGTGAYEQYF
d_call: TRBD1
clone_size: -
j_call: TRBJ2-7
v_call: TRBV2

cdr3_nt: TGTGCCACCAGCAGTCGGGGCGCAACTAATGAAAAACTGTTTTTT
cdr3_aa: CATSSRGATNEKLFF
d_call: -
clone_size: -
j_call: TRBJ1-4
v_call: TRBV15

cdr3_nt: TGCGCCAGCAGTTATATCGGCTACGAGCAGTACTTC
cdr3_aa: CASSYIGYEQYF
d_call: -
clone_size: -
j_call: TRBJ2-7
v_call: TRBV10-1

cdr3_nt: TGTGCCAGCAGTTACTCCACGGACCTCCCGGGAGAGCAGTACTTC
cdr3_aa: CASSYSTDLPGEQYF
d_call: -
clone_size: few
j_call: TRBJ2-7
v_call: TRBV6-5

cdr3_nt: TGCGCCAGCAGCCAAGATCGGGGAGGGGTAATGAACACCGGGGAGCTGTTTTTT
cdr3_aa: CASSQDRGGVMNTGELFF
d_call: TRBD2
clone_size: -
j_call: TRBJ2-2
v_call: TRBV4-1

cdr3_nt: TGCGCCAGCAGCCAAGTACTAGGAATTTACGAGCAGTACTTC
cdr3_aa: CASSQVLGIYEQYF
d_call: -
clone_size: -
j_call: TRBJ2-7
v_call: TRBV4-3

cdr3_nt: TGCAGCGTTGAAGAACAGGCGGGGGAGCAGTACTTC
cdr3_aa: CSVEEQAGEQYF
d_call: -
clone_size: -
j_call: TRBJ2-7
v_call: TRBV29-1

cdr3_nt: TGTGCCAGCAACACGTTTTGGGGGGCGAAGGACGAGCAGTACTTC
cdr3_aa: CASNTFWGAKDEQYF
d_call: -
clone_size: -
j_call: TRBJ2-7
v_call: TRBV27

cdr3_nt: TGTGCCAGCTCACCATCGTCGGGACGCACTGAAGCTTTCTTT
cdr3_aa: CASSPSSGRTEAFF
d_call: -
clone_size: few
j_call: TRBJ1-1
v_call: TRBV18

cdr3_nt: TGTGCCAGCAGCGCCGGTGGGCTAAACACTGAAGCTTTCTTT
cdr3_aa: CASSAGGLNTEAFF
d_call: -
clone_size: -
j_call: TRBJ1-1
v_call: TRBV7-2

cdr3_nt: TGCAGCGTGGGGCAGGGGGCAGGGGAAAAACTGTTTTTT
cdr3_aa: CSVGQGAGEKLFF
d_call: TRBD1
clone_size: -
j_call: TRBJ1-4
v_call: TRBV29-1

cdr3_nt: TGTGCCAGCAGGGACGACCGGGACAGGGGGTGTAGAGACTCCTACGAGCAGTACTTC
cdr3_aa: CASRDDRDRGCRDSYEQYF
d_call: -
clone_size: -
j_call: TRBJ2-7
v_call: TRBV21-1

cdr3_nt: TGTGCCAGCGGCCCCTTGAACACCGGGGAGCTGTTTTTT
cdr3_aa: CASGPLNTGELFF
d_call: -
clone_size: -
j_call: TRBJ2-2
v_call: TRBV6-6

cdr3_nt: TGCGCCAGCAGCCAAGAGAAAGGACTTTACTACGAGCAGTACTTC
cdr3_aa: CASSQEKGLYYEQYF
d_call: -
clone_size: -
j_call: TRBJ2-7
v_call: TRBV4-3

cdr3_nt: TGTGCCAGCAGCAAGGACAGGGACACTGAAGCTTTCTTT
cdr3_aa: CASSKDRDTEAFF
d_call: TRBD1
clone_size: -
j_call: TRBJ1-1
v_call: TRBV7-8